This T cell receptor beta chain is drawn from a study of T cells expressing NK-cell markers. As regards this clonotype: Its antigen is unknown.

General study points: Whether expanded NKG2C+ T cell clones recognized HCMV stayed uncertain.

TCRdb reprocessed the 5' RACE reads and reports one entry per CDR3 protein, with no DNA. The specimen's table records 400,000 to 450,000 distinct CDR3 sequences. The sequence was obtained from a woman between 18 and 75 years old in good health. Source material: blood T cells: a sorted CD56 or NKG2C T cell subset, CD4+ or CD8+ T cells, or bulk PBMC T cells (not recorded which).

CDR3: CASRLPGQEYTEAFF. The chain carries TRBV12-3 or TRBV12-4 and TRBJ1-1; the D call from TCRdb, TRBD1, cannot be confirmed without DNA. CDR3 size: 15 residues.